Listed below are T cell receptor beta chains from one sample, sequenced in a study of blood T cells in healthy people across ages. TCRdb independently ran MiXCR on the 5' RACE reads; one entry per CDR3 protein. The data contain about a million distinct CDR3 sequences, around two fifths of them singletons. The specimen was blood. The origin of the receptors is a young man in good health. Both conserved end residues are trimmed from each CDR3. D genes are given only for firm matches.

V: TRBV29-1; D: NA; J: TRBJ2-1; CDR3: SAATGFNGQF
V: TRBV6-2/TRBV6-3; D: NA; J: NA; CDR3: ASSYSGGSRSYNEQY
V: TRBV29-1; D: NA; J: TRBJ1-1; CDR3: SVERTMNTEAF
V: TRBV7-2; D: NA; J: NA; CDR3: ASSLEGMGEQY
V: TRBV6-5; D: TRBD1; J: TRBJ1-2; CDR3: ASRRQGAYGYT
V: TRBV18; D: NA; J: TRBJ1-2; CDR3: ASSPELLGDYGYT
V: TRBV9; D: NA; J: TRBJ1-3; CDR3: ASSHTQGPTGNTIY
V: TRBV4-1; D: NA; J: TRBJ2-2; CDR3: ASSRSDGGELF
V: TRBV29-1; D: NA; J: TRBJ1-2; CDR3: TAWGDYGYT
V: TRBV6-5; D: NA; J: TRBJ1-4; CDR3: ASRPMGEADEKLF
V: TRBV11-3; D: NA; J: TRBJ1-1; CDR3: ASSSGSRGEAF
V: TRBV5-6; D: TRBD1; J: TRBJ2-2; CDR3: ASSLPDRVVTGELF
V: TRBV15; D: TRBD1; J: TRBJ2-3; CDR3: ATSRDLTGKGDTQY